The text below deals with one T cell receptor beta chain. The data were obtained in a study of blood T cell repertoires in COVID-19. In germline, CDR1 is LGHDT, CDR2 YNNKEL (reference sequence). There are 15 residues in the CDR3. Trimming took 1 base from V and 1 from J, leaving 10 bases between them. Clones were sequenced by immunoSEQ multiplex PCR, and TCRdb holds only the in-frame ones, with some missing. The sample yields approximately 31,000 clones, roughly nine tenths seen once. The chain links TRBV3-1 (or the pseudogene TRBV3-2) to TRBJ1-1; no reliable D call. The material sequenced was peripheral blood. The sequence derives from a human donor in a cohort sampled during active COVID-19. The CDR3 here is CASSQAAGKNTEAFF. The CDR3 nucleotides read TGTGCCAGCAGCCAAGCGGCGGGGAAGAACACTGAAGCTTTCTTT.